The 16 T cell receptor beta chains given below trace back to one sample, sequenced in a study of Graves' ophthalmopathy and Graves' hyperthyroidism. CDR3 regions of TCR beta were amplified from RNA transcripts. First-round RT-PCR employed HTBI primers, with a second-round multiplex PCR after it. TCRdb re-called the multiplex PCR reads with MiXCR, one entry per CDR3 protein. The profile shows 660,000 or so distinct CDR3 sequences, over 40% of them singletons. Input material: peripheral blood. The receptors come from an adult man with Graves' ophthalmopathy.

The chain combines TRBV12-5 with TRBJ2-7; D is possibly TRBD2 (6 bases). The CDR3 totals 14 residues. The germline V gene encodes CDR1 LGHNT and CDR2 FRNRAP. The V and J ends lost 4 bases and 3 bases respectively, with 13 bases between them. CDR3 region: CASGYGSSGYEQYF. The CDR3 DNA follows: TGTGCTAGTGGTTATGGTAGTAGCGGCTACGAGCAGTACTTC.

The chain joins TRBV7-2 to TRBJ2-3; possibly TRBD2 for D (5 bases). Germline-derived CDR1 and CDR2 are SGHTA and FQGNSA. The CDR3 is 15 residues long. Trimming cost V 0 bases and J 7 bases, with 14 bases left between them. CDR3 sequence (DNA): TGTGCCAGCAGCTTAGCATTTTCCTCTAGCAATACGCAGTATTTT. Translation gives CASSLAFSSSNTQYF.

This clonotype was observed many times. The chain is built from TRBV6-5 and TRBJ1-6; the D gene is possibly TRBD1 (5 bases). V was shortened by 6 bases and J by 9 bases, with 9 bases between the two germline ends. Germline assignment: CDR1 MNHEY and CDR2 SVGAGI. There are 12 residues in the CDR3. For the CDR3, the DNA is TGTGCCAGCAGCTACGGGGGTTCACCCCTCCACTTT. It encodes CASSYGGSPLHF.

About this clonotype: An end of the junction does not agree with germline; a read error may underlie this. The V gene is TRBV7-2, the J gene TRBJ1-1; 9 positions agree with TRBD1. The germline CDR1 and CDR2 sequences are SGHTA and FQGNSA. CDR3 size: 15 residues. The CDR3 DNA follows: TGCGCCAGCAGCCAAGACAGGGGGGAGTACACTGAAGCTTTCTTT. Encoded protein: CASSQDRGEYTEAFF. The variable domain in full, with the rest retrieved from reference TRBV7-2 and TRBJ1-1, is GAGVSQSPSNKVTEKGKDVELRCDPISGHTALYWYRQSLGQGLEFLIYFQGNSAPDKSGLPSDRFSAERTGGSVSTLTIQRTQQEDSAVYLCASSQDRGEYTEAFFGQGTRLTVV.

This clonotype has ten or more counts. The V call is TRBV7-9, the J call TRBJ1-1; weak D call: TRBD1 (5 bases). The CDR3 extends over 15 amino acids. V lost 4 bases, J lost 3 bases, and 15 bases lay in between. Germline CDR1 is SEHNR and CDR2 is FQNEAQ (reference sequence). CDR3 in amino acids: CASSSHFGADTEAFF. CDR3 nucleotides: TGTGCCAGCAGCTCCCATTTCGGGGCCGACACTGAAGCTTTCTTT.

This clonotype was observed at least ten times. The chain employs TRBV29-1 and TRBJ2-5, with D unclear. Germline assignment: CDR1 SQVTM and CDR2 ANQGSEA. This CDR3 contains 12 residues. The V end was cut by 4 bases, the J end by 5 bases, with 11 bases between. CDR3 sequence reads: CSVGPPEETQYF. The CDR3 bases are TGCAGCGTTGGTCCCCCTGAGGAGACCCAGTACTTC.

This clonotype was seen at least ten times. This chain links TRBV29-1 with TRBJ2-7; D is undetermined. Per germline, CDR1 SQVTM and CDR2 ANQGSEA. V lost 7 bases, J lost 5 bases, and 12 bases lay in between. CDR3 length: 11 amino acids. CDR3 loop: CSAQAVNEQYF. In DNA, the CDR3 is TGCAGCGCCCAGGCGGTTAACGAGCAGTACTTC.

This rearrangement joins TRBV2 to TRBJ1-1; weak D call: TRBD1 (6 bases). The CDR3 runs 15 residues. In germline, CDR1 is SNHLY, CDR2 FYNNEI. Trimming removed 7 bases at V and 4 bases at J, with 19 bases between. CDR3 amino acids: CASTSMGGQGTEAFF. DNA of the CDR3: TGTGCCAGCACCTCTATGGGGGGGCAGGGCACTGAAGCTTTCTTT.

In this sample, this clonotype turned up a few times. The chain has TRBV6-6 and TRBJ1-6; D uncertain. Germline-derived CDR1 and CDR2 are MNHNY and SVGAGI (reference sequence). V lost 5 bases, J lost 3 bases, and 11 bases lay in between. The CDR3 runs 15 residues. The chain's CDR3 is CASSDPGDYNSPLHF. The CDR3 nucleotides are TGTGCCAGCAGTGATCCAGGCGACTATAATTCACCCCTCCACTTT.

For this clonotype: A much bigger clone sits one base away, suggesting this may be a read error. The chain has TRBV11-2 and TRBJ2-7, with D maybe TRBD1 (6 bases). The CDR3 totals 15 residues. The germline gives CDR1 SGHAT, CDR2 FQNNGV. CDR3 nucleotides: TGTGCCAGCAGCCCAGGAGGACAGCCTTCCTACGAGCAGTGCTTC. It is translated as CASSPGGQPSYEQCF.

This clonotype was observed many times. The chain uses TRBV7-6 and TRBJ1-2; D is uncertain. CDR3 size: 14 residues. V was clipped by 5 bases and J by 8 bases, with 18 bases between them. CDR1 is SGHVS and CDR2 is FNYEAQ in the germline V gene. As DNA, the CDR3 is TGTGCCAGCAGCCCCAGCTCCGGGGTGGGGGGCTACACCTTC. Residues: CASSPSSGVGGYTF.

The J gene is TRBJ2-7, the V gene TRBV10-2; D is unresolved. The V gene lost 7 bases and the J gene lost 6 bases, with 22 bases spanning the gap. The CDR3 totals 15 residues. Germline loops: CDR1 WSHSY, CDR2 SAAADI. CDR3 DNA: TGCGCCAGCATGGCGGTGGAGACCAATATCCCCGAGCAGTACTTC. Translation: CASMAVETNIPEQYF.

Written as DNA, the CDR3 is TGTGCCAGCGGTTATCAAGGCGAGCAGTACTTC. Its protein product is CASGYQGEQYF. The chain joins TRBV25-1 to TRBJ2-7; no clear D. The germline V gene encodes CDR1 MGHDK and CDR2 SYGVNS. This CDR3 spans 11 amino acids. The V end lost 8 bases, the J end lost 6 bases, and 11 bases lay between the germline ends.

This clonotype was detected once. The chain joins TRBV2 to TRBJ1-5; TRBD1 might be the D (5 bases). V lost 7 bases to trimming and J lost 14 bases, with 18 bases between them. CDR1 is SNHLY, CDR2 FYNNEI, per germline. The CDR3 contains 12 residues. The CDR3 sequence is CASTHGGSPEHF. The DNA of the CDR3 is TGTGCCAGCACGCATGGGGGGAGTCCCGAGCATTTT.

Concerning this clonotype: Given a much more abundant clone one base away, this may be a read error. The V and J genes are TRBV5-5 and TRBJ1-1; the D is unclear. CDR1 SGHKS and CDR2 YYEKEE come from the germline V gene (reference sequence). CDR3 length equals 14 residues. The chain's CDR3 is CVSSQQSLNTEAFF. As DNA, the CDR3 is TGTGTCAGCAGCCAACAGAGTTTGAACACTGAAGCTTTCTTT.

The chain combines TRBV11-2 with TRBJ2-7; TRBD2 might be the D (5 bases). The CDR3 consists of 16 residues. Trimming removed 0 bases from V and 2 bases from J, with 14 bases in between. CDR1 SGHAT and CDR2 FQNNGV come from the germline V gene. The CDR3 here is CASSLDGIGLPYEQYF. The DNA of the CDR3 is TGTGCCAGCAGCTTAGACGGGATAGGTCTCCCCTACGAGCAGTACTTC.